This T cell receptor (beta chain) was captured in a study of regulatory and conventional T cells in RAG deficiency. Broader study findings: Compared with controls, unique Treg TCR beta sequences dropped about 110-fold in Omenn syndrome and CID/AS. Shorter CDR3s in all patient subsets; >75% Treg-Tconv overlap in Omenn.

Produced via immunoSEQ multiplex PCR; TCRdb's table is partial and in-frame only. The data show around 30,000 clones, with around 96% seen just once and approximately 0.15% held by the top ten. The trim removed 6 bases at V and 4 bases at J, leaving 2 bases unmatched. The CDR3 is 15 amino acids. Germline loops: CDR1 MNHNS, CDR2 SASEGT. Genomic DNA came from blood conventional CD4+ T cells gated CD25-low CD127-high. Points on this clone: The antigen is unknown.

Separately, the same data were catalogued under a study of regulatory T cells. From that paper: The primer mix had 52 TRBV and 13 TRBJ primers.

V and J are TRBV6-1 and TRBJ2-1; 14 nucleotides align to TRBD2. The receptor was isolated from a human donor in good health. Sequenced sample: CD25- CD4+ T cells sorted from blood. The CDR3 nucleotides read TGTGCCAGCAGGGGACTAGCGGGGGATTACAATGAGCAGTTCTTC. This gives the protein CASRGLAGDYNEQFF.